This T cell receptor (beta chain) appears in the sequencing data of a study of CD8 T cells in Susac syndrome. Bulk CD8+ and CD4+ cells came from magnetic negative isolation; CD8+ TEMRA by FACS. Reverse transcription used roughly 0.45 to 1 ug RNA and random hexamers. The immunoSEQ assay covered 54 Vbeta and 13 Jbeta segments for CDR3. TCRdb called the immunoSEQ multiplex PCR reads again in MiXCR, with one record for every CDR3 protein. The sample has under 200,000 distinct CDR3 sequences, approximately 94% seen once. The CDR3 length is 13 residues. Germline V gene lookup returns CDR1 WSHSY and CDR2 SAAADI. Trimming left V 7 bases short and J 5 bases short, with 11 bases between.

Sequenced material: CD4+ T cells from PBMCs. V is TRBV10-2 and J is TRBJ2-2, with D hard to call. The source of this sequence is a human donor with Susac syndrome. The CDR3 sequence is CASKAHETGELFF. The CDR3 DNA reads TGCGCCAGCAAGGCCCACGAAACCGGGGAGCTGTTTTTT.